These T cell receptor beta chains were read from a single sample in a study of Ad26.COV2.S vaccination and SARS-CoV-2 variants. This table comes from immunoSEQ multiplex PCR, and its TCRdb copy is limited to in-frame clones, with some not included. The data contain about 400,000 clones, 75% to 90% of them seen just once; the ten biggest clones take up 1.5% to 2%. Sequencing used peripheral blood, obtained in a trial of Ad26.COV2.S vaccine versus placebo. These receptors originate from a person aged 18-65 years who received the Ad26.COV2.S COVID-19 vaccine or a placebo. Each CDR3 is given with its conserved first and last residue. A D gene is named only where the DNA matches it firmly. Clone size is stated in some rows and not others, as once, few, many or a class when expanded.

clone size: -
J gene: TRBJ2-1
V gene: TRBV15
D gene: TRBD2
CDR3 DNA: TGTGCCACCAGCAGAGAAGCGGGAGACTACAATGAGCAGTTCTTC
CDR3 protein: CATSREAGDYNEQFF

clone size: -
J gene: TRBJ2-5
V gene: TRBV5-1
D gene: TRBD1
CDR3 DNA: TGCGCCAGCAGCAAAGGGGACAGGGGGCGAGAGACCCAGTACTTC
CDR3 protein: CASSKGDRGRETQYF

clone size: once
J gene: TRBJ2-2
V gene: TRBV18
D gene: -
CDR3 DNA: TGTGCCAGCTCACCGGAACAGACCACCGGGGAGCTGTTTTTT
CDR3 protein: CASSPEQTTGELFF

clone size: few
J gene: TRBJ2-3
V gene: TRBV7-8
D gene: -
CDR3 DNA: TGTGCCAGCAGCCCTAAAGCCTCTCGACGGGGAGATACGCAGTATTTT
CDR3 protein: CASSPKASRRGDTQYF

clone size: -
J gene: TRBJ2-7
V gene: TRBV18
D gene: -
CDR3 DNA: TGTGCCAGCTCACCGACCTTAAAGGGCGAGCAGTACTTC
CDR3 protein: CASSPTLKGEQYF

clone size: -
J gene: TRBJ2-3
V gene: TRBV5-1
D gene: -
CDR3 DNA: TGCGCCAGCAGCTTGGGTTCGGGGCCTCGTACAGATACGCAGTATTTT
CDR3 protein: CASSLGSGPRTDTQYF

clone size: -
J gene: TRBJ2-1
V gene: TRBV28
D gene: -
CDR3 DNA: TGTGCCAGCAGCAAGGGGGACAACTACAATGAGCAGTTCTTC
CDR3 protein: CASSKGDNYNEQFF

clone size: -
J gene: TRBJ2-7
V gene: TRBV30
D gene: -
CDR3 DNA: TGTGCCTGGGGGGTAGACCCCTACGAGCAGTACTTC
CDR3 protein: CAWGVDPYEQYF

clone size: -
J gene: TRBJ1-1
V gene: TRBV30
D gene: TRBD1
CDR3 DNA: TGTGCCTGGGACAGGGAGCTTGAAGCTTTCTTT
CDR3 protein: CAWDRELEAFF

clone size: -
J gene: TRBJ2-1
V gene: TRBV5-4
D gene: -
CDR3 DNA: TGTGCCAGCAGCTTGGGACCAGACTCCTACAATGAGCAGTTCTTC
CDR3 protein: CASSLGPDSYNEQFF

clone size: once
J gene: TRBJ1-2
V gene: TRBV19
D gene: -
CDR3 DNA: TGTGCCAGTAGTGCCCGACGGTTTAACTATGGCTACACCTTC
CDR3 protein: CASSARRFNYGYTF

clone size: -
J gene: TRBJ2-1
V gene: TRBV5-4
D gene: TRBD1
CDR3 DNA: TGTGCCAGCAGCCCAACAGGGGGCGGCTACAATGAGCAGTTCTTC
CDR3 protein: CASSPTGGGYNEQFF

clone size: -
J gene: TRBJ2-1
V gene: TRBV3-1/TRBV3-2
D gene: -
CDR3 DNA: TGTGCCAGCAGCCTCCGGAATGAGCAGTTCTTC
CDR3 protein: CASSLRNEQFF

clone size: -
J gene: TRBJ1-6
V gene: TRBV4-1
D gene: TRBD1
CDR3 DNA: TGCGCCAGCAGCCTCCTGACAGGGAGGGAGAGTTCACCCCTCCACTTT
CDR3 protein: CASSLLTGRESSPLHF

clone size: -
J gene: TRBJ2-5
V gene: TRBV15
D gene: -
CDR3 DNA: TGTGCCACCAGCAGAGATGGGAGAGGGAGAGAGACCCAGTACTTC
CDR3 protein: CATSRDGRGRETQYF

clone size: few
J gene: TRBJ2-1
V gene: TRBV6-1
D gene: -
CDR3 DNA: TGTGCCAGCAGTGAAGGACAGGAGACGCAGCAGTTCTTC
CDR3 protein: CASSEGQETQQFF

clone size: -
J gene: TRBJ1-1
V gene: TRBV7-8
D gene: -
CDR3 DNA: TGTGCCAGCGGGGGACTAGGGGAAGCTTTCTTT
CDR3 protein: CASGGLGEAFF

clone size: -
J gene: TRBJ2-5
V gene: TRBV3-1/TRBV3-2
D gene: TRBD2
CDR3 DNA: TGTGCCAGCAGCCAAGCGGGAGGGGTCCAAGAGACCCAGTACTTC
CDR3 protein: CASSQAGGVQETQYF

clone size: -
J gene: TRBJ1-2
V gene: TRBV9
D gene: -
CDR3 DNA: TGTGCCAGCAGCGTTCGGGTTGACTATGGCTACACCTTC
CDR3 protein: CASSVRVDYGYTF

clone size: -
J gene: TRBJ2-7
V gene: TRBV4-1
D gene: TRBD1
CDR3 DNA: TGCGCCAGCAGCCAAGGATCGACCGGACAGGGGAGAGAGCAGTACTTC
CDR3 protein: CASSQGSTGQGREQYF

clone size: -
J gene: TRBJ1-2
V gene: TRBV12-3/TRBV12-4
D gene: -
CDR3 DNA: TGTGCCAGCAGTTTGAGGGTTGGCTACACCTTC
CDR3 protein: CASSLRVGYTF

clone size: -
J gene: TRBJ2-2
V gene: TRBV6-4
D gene: TRBD2
CDR3 DNA: TGTGCCAGCAGTGACTCAAGCGGGAGTGACACCGGGGAGCTGTTTTTT
CDR3 protein: CASSDSSGSDTGELFF

clone size: once
J gene: TRBJ2-1
V gene: TRBV30
D gene: TRBD2
CDR3 DNA: TGTGCCTGGAGCACTAGCGCCGCAGGGGAGCAGTTCTTC
CDR3 protein: CAWSTSAAGEQFF

clone size: -
J gene: TRBJ1-6
V gene: TRBV4-1
D gene: -
CDR3 DNA: TGCGCCAGCAGCCAAGGGGCTGAGTCACCCCTCCACTTT
CDR3 protein: CASSQGAESPLHF

clone size: -
J gene: TRBJ2-5
V gene: TRBV11-2
D gene: -
CDR3 DNA: TGTGCCAGCAGCTCTACCCCCGGAGGGACCGAGACCCAGTACTTC
CDR3 protein: CASSSTPGGTETQYF

clone size: -
J gene: TRBJ2-5
V gene: TRBV6-5
D gene: -
CDR3 DNA: TGTGCCAGCAGGGTGACATACCAAGAGACCCAGTACTTC
CDR3 protein: CASRVTYQETQYF

clone size: -
J gene: TRBJ1-6
V gene: TRBV5-6
D gene: -
CDR3 DNA: TGTGCCAGCAACCAATGGGGGGCGAGATATTCACCCCTCCACTTT
CDR3 protein: CASNQWGARYSPLHF

clone size: -
J gene: TRBJ2-5
V gene: TRBV11-3
D gene: TRBD2
CDR3 DNA: TGTGCCAGCAGCTTAGGGGAACCGGGACTAGCGGGAGCGCAGGAGACCCAGTACTTC
CDR3 protein: CASSLGEPGLAGAQETQYF

clone size: -
J gene: TRBJ2-2
V gene: TRBV9
D gene: -
CDR3 DNA: TGTGCCAGCAGCGTAGCTGGGGGTAGCACCGGGGAGCTGTTTTTT
CDR3 protein: CASSVAGGSTGELFF

clone size: few
J gene: TRBJ2-5
V gene: TRBV9
D gene: -
CDR3 DNA: TGTGCCAGCAGCCCCTCGGCAGGGTCCCAAGAGACCCAGTACTTC
CDR3 protein: CASSPSAGSQETQYF

clone size: -
J gene: TRBJ1-3
V gene: TRBV27
D gene: TRBD1
CDR3 DNA: TGTGCCAGCAGTCCAGGGACAGGGAAGAACACCATATATTTT
CDR3 protein: CASSPGTGKNTIYF

clone size: -
J gene: TRBJ2-4
V gene: TRBV6-2/TRBV6-3
D gene: TRBD1
CDR3 DNA: TGTGCCAGCAGTTCCACCGGGACAGGCCTACCCAAAAACATTCAGTACTTC
CDR3 protein: CASSSTGTGLPKNIQYF